The clone carrying this T cell receptor beta chain was counted once. The authors' processing: Amplified reference gene primers provided the basis for estimating nucleated cell counts. The data were produced by immunoSEQ multiplex PCR, yet TCRdb's version contains in-frame clones alone and is incomplete. From that table come the V and J calls and clone size; the DNA was used to work out D and trimming. This table holds 9,500 to 15,000 clones, 80% to 95% found once. The record originates from a study of blood T cell repertoires in COVID-19. As for the study in general: Both acute and convalescent COVID-19 samples were obtained from the United States, Italy and Spain. Sources were T cells, B-cell-depleted T cells, or PBMCs; the material itself was cDNA or gDNA.

The CDR3 has 15 amino acids. V shed 1 base, J shed 8 bases, and the junction held 4 bases outside the gene matches. Germline-derived CDR1 and CDR2 are KGHSH and LQKENI. This TCR came from a woman in her seventies with active COVID-19. The rearrangement links TRBV18 to TRBJ1-6; 8 bases fit TRBD1. The sample comprised peripheral blood. The CDR3 DNA reads TGTGCCAGCTCACCACGGACAGGGACGGATTCACCCCTCCACTTT. As protein: CASSPRTGTDSPLHF.